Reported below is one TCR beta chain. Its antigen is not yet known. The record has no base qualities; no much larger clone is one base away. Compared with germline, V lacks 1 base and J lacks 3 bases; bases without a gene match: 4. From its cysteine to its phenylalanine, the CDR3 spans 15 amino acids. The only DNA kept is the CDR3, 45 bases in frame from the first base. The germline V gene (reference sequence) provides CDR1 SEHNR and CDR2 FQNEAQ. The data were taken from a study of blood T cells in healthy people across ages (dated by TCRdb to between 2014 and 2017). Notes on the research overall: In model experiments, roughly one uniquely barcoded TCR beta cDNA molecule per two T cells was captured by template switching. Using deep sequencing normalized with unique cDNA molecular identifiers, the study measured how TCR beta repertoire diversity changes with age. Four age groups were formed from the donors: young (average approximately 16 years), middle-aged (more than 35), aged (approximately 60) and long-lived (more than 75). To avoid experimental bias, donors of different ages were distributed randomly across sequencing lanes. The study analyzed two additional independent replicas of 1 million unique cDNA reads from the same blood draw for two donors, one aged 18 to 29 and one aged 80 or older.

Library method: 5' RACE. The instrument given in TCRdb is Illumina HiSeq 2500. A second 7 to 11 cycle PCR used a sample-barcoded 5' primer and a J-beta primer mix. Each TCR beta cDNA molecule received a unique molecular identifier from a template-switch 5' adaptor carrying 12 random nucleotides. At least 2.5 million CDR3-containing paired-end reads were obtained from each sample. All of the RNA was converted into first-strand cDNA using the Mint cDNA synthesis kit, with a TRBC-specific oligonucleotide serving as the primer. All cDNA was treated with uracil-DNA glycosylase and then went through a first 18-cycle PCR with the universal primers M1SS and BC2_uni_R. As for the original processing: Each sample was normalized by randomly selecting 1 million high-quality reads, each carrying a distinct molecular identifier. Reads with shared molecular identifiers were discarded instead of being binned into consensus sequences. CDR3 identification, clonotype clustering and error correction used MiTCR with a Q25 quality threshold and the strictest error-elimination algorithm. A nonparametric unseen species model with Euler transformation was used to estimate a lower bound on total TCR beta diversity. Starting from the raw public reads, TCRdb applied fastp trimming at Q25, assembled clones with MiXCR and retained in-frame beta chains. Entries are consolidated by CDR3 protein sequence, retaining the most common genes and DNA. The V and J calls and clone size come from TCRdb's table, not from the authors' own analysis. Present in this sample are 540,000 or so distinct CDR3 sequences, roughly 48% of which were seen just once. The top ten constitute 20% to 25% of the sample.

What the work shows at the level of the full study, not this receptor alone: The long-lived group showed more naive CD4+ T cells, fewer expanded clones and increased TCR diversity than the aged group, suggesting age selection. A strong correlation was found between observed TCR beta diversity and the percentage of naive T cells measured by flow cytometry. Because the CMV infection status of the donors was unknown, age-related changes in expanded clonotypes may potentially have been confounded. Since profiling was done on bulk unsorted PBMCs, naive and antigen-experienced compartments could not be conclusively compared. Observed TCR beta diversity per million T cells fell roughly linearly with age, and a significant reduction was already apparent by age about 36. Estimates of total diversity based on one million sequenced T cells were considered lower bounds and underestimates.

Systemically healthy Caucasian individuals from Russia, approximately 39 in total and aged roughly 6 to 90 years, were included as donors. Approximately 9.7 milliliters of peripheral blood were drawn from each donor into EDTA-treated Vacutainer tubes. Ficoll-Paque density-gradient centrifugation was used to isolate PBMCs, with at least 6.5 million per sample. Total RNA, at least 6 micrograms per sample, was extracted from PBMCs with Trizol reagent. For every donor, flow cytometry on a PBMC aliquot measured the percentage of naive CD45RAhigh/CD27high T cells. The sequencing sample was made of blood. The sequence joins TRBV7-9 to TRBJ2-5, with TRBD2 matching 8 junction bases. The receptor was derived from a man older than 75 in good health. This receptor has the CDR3 CASSLVSGSEETQYF. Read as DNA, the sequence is TGTGCCAGCAGCTTAGTAAGCGGGAGTGAAGAGACCCAGTACTTC.